The rows below give T cell receptor beta chains drawn from one sample of a study of blood T cell repertoires in COVID-19. Measured with immunoSEQ multiplex PCR; TCRdb has only the in-frame clones, and not every one. This sample carries under 250,000 clones, 70% to 90% of them seen once, and the ten largest clones take 3.5% to 4.5%. Sequences were obtained from peripheral blood. These receptors were collected from a middle-aged man with acute or convalescent COVID-19. Each CDR3 is given with its conserved first and last residue. D genes are given only for firm matches. Clone size appears in some rows only: once, few, many, or a class for an expanded clone.

V gene	clone size	J gene	D gene	CDR3 DNA	CDR3 protein
TRBV7-9	few	TRBJ1-1	NA	TGTGCCAGCAGCTTCAGGGAGAACACTGAAGCTTTCTTT	CASSFRENTEAFF
TRBV11-3	NA	TRBJ2-7	TRBD2	TGTGCCAGCAGCCTTCGAACCGGGACTAGAACCTACGAGCAGTACTTC	CASSLRTGTRTYEQYF
TRBV6-1	NA	TRBJ2-7	NA	TGTGCCAGCAGTGAGAGGGAGCGGCACGAGCAGTACTTC	CASSERERHEQYF
TRBV2	NA	TRBJ2-1	TRBD2	TGTGCCATCCTTAGCGGGGGGCAGTACAATGAGCAGTTCTTC	CAILSGGQYNEQFF
TRBV7-9	NA	TRBJ2-7	NA	TGTGCCAGCAGCTTGGTGGGCCTGGGCTCCTACGAGCAGTACTTC	CASSLVGLGSYEQYF
TRBV19	NA	TRBJ2-3	TRBD2	TGTGCCAGTAGGAATAGCGGGAGAAACACAGATACGCAGTATTTT	CASRNSGRNTDTQYF
TRBV2	NA	TRBJ1-4	NA	TGTGCCAGCAGTGAAGTTGGAGGAGCTAATGAAAAACTGTTTTTT	CASSEVGGANEKLFF
TRBV5-1	NA	TRBJ1-3	NA	TGCGCCAGCAGCCAGGATTCCGGGAGGTTCTCTGGAAACACCATATATTTT	CASSQDSGRFSGNTIYF
TRBV27	once	TRBJ2-7	NA	TGTGCTTGCGGGGGCCCATCCTACGAGCAGTACTTC	CACGGPSYEQYF
TRBV5-1	NA	TRBJ2-1	TRBD2	TGCGCCAGCAGCTTGGTGTCCGCGGGAGGGAGGTGGAATGAGCAGTTCTTC	CASSLVSAGGRWNEQFF
TRBV9	NA	TRBJ2-3	TRBD2	TGTGCCAGCAGCGTGGCGGGAGGGCGTTCAGATACGCAGTATTTT	CASSVAGGRSDTQYF
TRBV11-3	NA	TRBJ2-1	NA	TGTGCCAGCAGCTTACAGGGGTCAGCCTACAATGAGCAGTTCTTC	CASSLQGSAYNEQFF
TRBV7-9	NA	TRBJ1-2	TRBD1	TGTGCCAGCAGCTTAGTAGAGGGGGCGCCGGACTATGGCTACACCTTC	CASSLVEGAPDYGYTF
TRBV6-6	once	TRBJ2-7	TRBD2	TGTGCCAGCAGTTATCCCGGGACTAGTTTTCACGAGCAGTACTTC	CASSYPGTSFHEQYF
TRBV19	NA	TRBJ1-1	TRBD1	TGTGCCAGCGGGACAGCGATTTTTTCTATGAACACTGAAGCTTTCTTT	CASGTAIFSMNTEAFF
TRBV10-1	NA	TRBJ2-3	TRBD2	TGCGCCAGCAGTGATAACGGGAGGGTTTCAGATACGCAGTATTTT	CASSDNGRVSDTQYF
TRBV13	NA	TRBJ2-3	NA	TGTGCCAGCAGCACCAGGACTTCTAGCACAGATACGCAGTATTTT	CASSTRTSSTDTQYF
TRBV6-5	NA	TRBJ1-3	TRBD1	TGTGCCAGCAGTTACTCGGGACAGTACTCTGGAAACACCATATATTTT	CASSYSGQYSGNTIYF
TRBV9	NA	TRBJ1-2	NA	TGTGCCAGCAGCGCGGATCTAGCTAACTATGGCTACACCTTC	CASSADLANYGYTF
TRBV28	NA	TRBJ1-4	NA	TGTGCCAGCAGTCCGCGGGAGGGTGAAAAACTGTTTTTT	CASSPREGEKLFF
TRBV7-9	NA	TRBJ2-1	NA	TGTGCCAGCAGCTTAGAGAGGACAGCCTACTCCTACAATGAGCAGTTCTTC	CASSLERTAYSYNEQFF
TRBV11-2	NA	TRBJ1-2	NA	TGTGCCAGCAGCTTAGTTGTCGGAGACTATGGCTACACCTTC	CASSLVVGDYGYTF
TRBV9	once	TRBJ1-1	NA	TGTGCCAGCAGCCCCAGGTGGGGCAGGAACACTGAAGCTTTCTTT	CASSPRWGRNTEAFF